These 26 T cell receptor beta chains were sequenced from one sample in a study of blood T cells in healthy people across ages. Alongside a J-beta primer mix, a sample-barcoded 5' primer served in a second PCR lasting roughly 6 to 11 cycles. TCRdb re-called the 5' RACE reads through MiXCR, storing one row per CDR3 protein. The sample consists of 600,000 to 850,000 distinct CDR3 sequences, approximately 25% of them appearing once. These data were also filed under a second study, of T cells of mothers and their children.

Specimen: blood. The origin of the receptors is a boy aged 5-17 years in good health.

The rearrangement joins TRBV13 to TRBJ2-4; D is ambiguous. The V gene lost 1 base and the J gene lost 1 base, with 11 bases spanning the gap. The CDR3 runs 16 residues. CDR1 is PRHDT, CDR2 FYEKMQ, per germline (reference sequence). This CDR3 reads CASSLVVSGAKNIQYF. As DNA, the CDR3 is TGTGCCAGCAGCTTAGTTGTATCAGGCGCCAAAAACATTCAGTACTTC.

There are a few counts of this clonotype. The CDR3 DNA reads TGCAGCGTTGAAGGGCCACCTAATGAGCAGTTCTTC. Translation: CSVEGPPNEQFF. This chain joins TRBV29-1 and TRBJ2-1; D is unresolved. The V end lost 1 base, the J end lost 7 bases, and 8 bases lay between the germline ends. From germline, CDR1 is SQVTM and CDR2 ANQGSEA. The CDR3 runs 12 residues.

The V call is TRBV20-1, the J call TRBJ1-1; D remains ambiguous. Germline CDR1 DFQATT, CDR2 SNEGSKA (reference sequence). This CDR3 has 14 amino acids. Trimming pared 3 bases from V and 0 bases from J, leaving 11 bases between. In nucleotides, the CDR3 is TGCAGTGCTAGCGGTGGCAGCATGAACACTGAAGCTTTCTTT. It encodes CSASGGSMNTEAFF.

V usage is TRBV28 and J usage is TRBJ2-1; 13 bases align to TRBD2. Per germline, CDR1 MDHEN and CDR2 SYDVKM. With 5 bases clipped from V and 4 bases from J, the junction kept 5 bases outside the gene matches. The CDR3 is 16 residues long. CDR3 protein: CASSVTSGGGYNEQFF. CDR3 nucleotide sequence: TGTGCCAGCAGTGTCACTAGCGGGGGGGGATACAATGAGCAGTTCTTC.

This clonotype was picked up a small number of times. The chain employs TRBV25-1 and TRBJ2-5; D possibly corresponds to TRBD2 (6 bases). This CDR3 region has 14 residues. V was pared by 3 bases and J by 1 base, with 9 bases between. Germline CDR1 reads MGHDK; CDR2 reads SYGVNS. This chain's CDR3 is CASSEGGVQETQYF. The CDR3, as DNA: TGTGCCAGCAGTGAGGGGGGAGTCCAAGAGACCCAGTACTTC.

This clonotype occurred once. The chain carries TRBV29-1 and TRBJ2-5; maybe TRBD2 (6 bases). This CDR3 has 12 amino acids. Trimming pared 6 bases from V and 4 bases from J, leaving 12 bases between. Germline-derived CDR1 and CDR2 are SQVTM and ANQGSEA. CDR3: CSVFQGGETQYF. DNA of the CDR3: TGCAGCGTCTTCCAGGGAGGAGAGACCCAGTACTTC. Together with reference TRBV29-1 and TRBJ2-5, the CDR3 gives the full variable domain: SAVISQKPSRDICQRGTSLTIQCQVDSQVTMMFWYRQQPGQSLTLIATANQGSEATYESGFVIDKFPISRPNLTFSTLTVSNMSPEDSSIYLCSVFQGGETQYFGPGTRLLVL.

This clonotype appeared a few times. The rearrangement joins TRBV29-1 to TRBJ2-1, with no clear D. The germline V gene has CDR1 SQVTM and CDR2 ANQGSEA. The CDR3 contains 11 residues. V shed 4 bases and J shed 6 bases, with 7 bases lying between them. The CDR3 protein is CSVGSGNEQFF. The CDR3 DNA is TGCAGCGTTGGGTCGGGCAATGAGCAGTTCTTC.

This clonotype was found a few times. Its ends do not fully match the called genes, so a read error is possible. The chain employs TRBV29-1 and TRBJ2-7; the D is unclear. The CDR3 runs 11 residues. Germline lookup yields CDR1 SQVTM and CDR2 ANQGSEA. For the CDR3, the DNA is TGCAGCCTTGAGGCTGACGGCGAGCAGTACTTC. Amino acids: CSLEADGEQYF.

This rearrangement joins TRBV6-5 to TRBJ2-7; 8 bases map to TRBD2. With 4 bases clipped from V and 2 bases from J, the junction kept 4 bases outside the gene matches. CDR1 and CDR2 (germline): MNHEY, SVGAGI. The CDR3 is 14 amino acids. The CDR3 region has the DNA TGTGCCAGCAGTTCTCGGCGGGAGGCCTACGAGCAGTACTTC. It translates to CASSSRREAYEQYF.

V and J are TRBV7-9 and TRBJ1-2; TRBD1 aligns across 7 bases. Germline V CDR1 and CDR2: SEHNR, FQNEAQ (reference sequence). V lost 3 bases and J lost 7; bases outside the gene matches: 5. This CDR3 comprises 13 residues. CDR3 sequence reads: CASSFDRVGGYTF. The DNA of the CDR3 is TGTGCCAGCAGCTTCGACAGGGTTGGTGGCTACACCTTC.

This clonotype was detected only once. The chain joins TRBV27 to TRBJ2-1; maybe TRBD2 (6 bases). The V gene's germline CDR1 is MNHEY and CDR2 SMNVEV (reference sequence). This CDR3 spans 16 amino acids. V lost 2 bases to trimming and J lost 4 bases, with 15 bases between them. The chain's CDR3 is CASSLATGTGYNEQFF. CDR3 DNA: TGTGCCAGCAGTTTAGCCACCGGGACTGGGTACAATGAGCAGTTCTTC.

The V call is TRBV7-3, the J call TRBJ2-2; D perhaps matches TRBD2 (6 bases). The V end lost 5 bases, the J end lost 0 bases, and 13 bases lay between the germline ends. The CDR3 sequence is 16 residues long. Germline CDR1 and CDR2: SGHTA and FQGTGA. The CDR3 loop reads CASSLSSGSNTGELFF. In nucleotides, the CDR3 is TGTGCCAGCAGCCTTAGTAGCGGTTCGAACACCGGGGAGCTGTTTTTT.

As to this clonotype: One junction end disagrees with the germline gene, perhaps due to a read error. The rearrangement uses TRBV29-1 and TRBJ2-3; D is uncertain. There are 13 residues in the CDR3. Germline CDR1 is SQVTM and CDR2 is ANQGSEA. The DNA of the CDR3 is TGCAGCGTTATGACTGGTTACACAGATACGCGGTATTTT. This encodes CSVMTGYTDTRYF.

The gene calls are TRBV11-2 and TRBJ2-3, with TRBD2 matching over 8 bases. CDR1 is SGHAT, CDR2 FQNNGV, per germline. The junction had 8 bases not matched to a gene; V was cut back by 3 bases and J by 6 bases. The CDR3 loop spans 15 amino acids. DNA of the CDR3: TGTGCCAGCAGCTTGCGGGGACTAGGGGAGGATACGCAGTATTTT. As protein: CASSLRGLGEDTQYF.

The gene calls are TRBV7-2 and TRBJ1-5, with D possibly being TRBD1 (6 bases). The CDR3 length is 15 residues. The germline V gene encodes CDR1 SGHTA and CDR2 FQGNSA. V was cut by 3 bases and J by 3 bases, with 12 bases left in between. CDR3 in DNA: TGTGCCAGCAGCTTTCAACAGGGTTTCAATCAGCCCCAGCATTTT. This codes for CASSFQQGFNQPQHF. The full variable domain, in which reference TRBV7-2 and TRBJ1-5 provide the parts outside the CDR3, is GAGVSQSPSNKVTEKGKDVELRCDPISGHTALYWYRQSLGQGLEFLIYFQGNSAPDKSGLPSDRFSAERTGGSVSTLTIQRTQQEDSAVYLCASSFQQGFNQPQHFGDGTRLSIL.

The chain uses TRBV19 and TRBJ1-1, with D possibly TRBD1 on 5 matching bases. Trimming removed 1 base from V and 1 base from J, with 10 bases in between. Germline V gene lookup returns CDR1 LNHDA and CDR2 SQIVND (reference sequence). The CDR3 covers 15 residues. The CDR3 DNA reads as TGTGCCAGTAGTATAGTCGGGGCGGCGAACACTGAAGCTTTCTTT. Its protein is CASSIVGAANTEAFF.

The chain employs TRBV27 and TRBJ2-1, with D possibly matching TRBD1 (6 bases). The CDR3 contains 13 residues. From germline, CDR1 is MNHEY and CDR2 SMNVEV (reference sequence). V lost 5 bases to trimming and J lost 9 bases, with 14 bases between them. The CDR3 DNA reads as TGTGCCAGCAGTCGGACAGTATGGGCTGAGCAGTTCTTC. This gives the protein CASSRTVWAEQFF.

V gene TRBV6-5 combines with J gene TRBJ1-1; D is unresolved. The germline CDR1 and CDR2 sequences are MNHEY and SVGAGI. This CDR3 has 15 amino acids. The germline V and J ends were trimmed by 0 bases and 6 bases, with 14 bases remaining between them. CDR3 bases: TGTGCCAGCAGTTACTCTCGGTATTCCCCCTCTGAAGCTTTCTTT. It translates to CASSYSRYSPSEAFF.

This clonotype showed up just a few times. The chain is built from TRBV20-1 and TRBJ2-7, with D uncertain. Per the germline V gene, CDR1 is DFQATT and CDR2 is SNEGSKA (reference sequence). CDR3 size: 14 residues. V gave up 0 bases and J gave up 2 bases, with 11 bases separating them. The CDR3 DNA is TGCAGTGCTAGAGACCTTGACAAAGCCTACGAGCAGTACTTC. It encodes CSARDLDKAYEQYF.

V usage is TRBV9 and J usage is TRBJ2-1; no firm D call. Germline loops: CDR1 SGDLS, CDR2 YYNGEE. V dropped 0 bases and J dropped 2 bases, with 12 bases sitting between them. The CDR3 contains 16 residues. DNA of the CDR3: TGTGCCAGCAGCGTAGTGTTTCAGGTGCCCTACAATGAGCAGTTCTTC. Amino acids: CASSVVFQVPYNEQFF.

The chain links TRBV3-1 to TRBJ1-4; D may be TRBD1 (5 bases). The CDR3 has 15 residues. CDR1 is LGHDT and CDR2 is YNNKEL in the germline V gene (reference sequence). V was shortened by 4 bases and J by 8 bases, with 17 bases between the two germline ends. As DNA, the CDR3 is TGTGCCAGCAGCCCGGATTGGCCCGAGGGGGAAAAACTGTTTTTT. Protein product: CASSPDWPEGEKLFF.

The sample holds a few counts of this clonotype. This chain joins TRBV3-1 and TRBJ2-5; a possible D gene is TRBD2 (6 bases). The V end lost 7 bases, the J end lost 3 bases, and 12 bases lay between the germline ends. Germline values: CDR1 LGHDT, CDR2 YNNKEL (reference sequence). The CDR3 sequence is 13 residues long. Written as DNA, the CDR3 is TGTGCCAGCAAAAGTCCGGGGGAAGAGACCCAGTACTTC. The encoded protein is CASKSPGEETQYF.

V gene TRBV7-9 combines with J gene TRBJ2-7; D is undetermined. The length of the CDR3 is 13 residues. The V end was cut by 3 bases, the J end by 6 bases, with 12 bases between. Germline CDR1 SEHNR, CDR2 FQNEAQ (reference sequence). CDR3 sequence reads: CASSFSQPAEQYF. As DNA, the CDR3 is TGTGCCAGCAGCTTCAGCCAGCCGGCCGAGCAGTACTTC.

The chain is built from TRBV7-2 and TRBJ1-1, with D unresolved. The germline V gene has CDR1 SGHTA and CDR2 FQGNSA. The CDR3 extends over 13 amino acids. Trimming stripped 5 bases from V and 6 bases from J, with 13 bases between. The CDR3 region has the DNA TGTGCCAGCAGCCCTACTCTGAATCCTGAAGCTTTCTTT. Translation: CASSPTLNPEAFF.

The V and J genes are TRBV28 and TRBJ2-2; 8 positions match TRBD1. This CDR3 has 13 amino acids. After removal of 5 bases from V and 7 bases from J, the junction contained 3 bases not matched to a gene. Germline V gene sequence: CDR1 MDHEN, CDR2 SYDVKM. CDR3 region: CASSVQGGGELFF. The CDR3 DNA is TGTGCCAGCAGTGTACAGGGGGGCGGGGAGCTGTTTTTT.

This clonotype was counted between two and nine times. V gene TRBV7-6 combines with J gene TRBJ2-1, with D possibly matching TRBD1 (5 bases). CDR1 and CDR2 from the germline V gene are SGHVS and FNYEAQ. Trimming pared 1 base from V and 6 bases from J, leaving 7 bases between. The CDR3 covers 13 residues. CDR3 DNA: TGTGCCAGCAGCTTAGAAGGGGTCAATGAGCAGTTCTTC. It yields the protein CASSLEGVNEQFF.